The next 32 T cell receptor beta chains were all read from a single sample in a study of identical twins. From the 5' RACE reads, TCRdb called clonotypes with MiXCR, one entry per CDR3 protein. This repertoire shows about 300,000 distinct CDR3 sequences, 10% to 15% found once; its top ten account for approximately 7.9%. The sample also formed part of further work on yellow fever vaccine responses in identical twins.

The sequencing input was CD8+ T cells sorted from blood. Receptors originate from a woman aged 18 to 35 in good health.

The chain joins TRBV21-1 to TRBJ2-7; whether TRBD1, the table's D call, matches the DNA was not checked. TRBV21-1 is a pseudogene locus. The length of the CDR3 is 14 residues. CDR3 sequence (DNA): TGTGCCAGCATCCTCCGGGACAGGTGCAACGAGCAGTACTTC. Translating gives CASILRDRCNEQYF.

The V call is TRBV3-1, the J call TRBJ1-2; D uncertain. Germline lookup yields CDR1 LGHDT and CDR2 YNNKEL (reference sequence). Between the trimmed V and J ends, which lost 0 bases and 4 bases, there was a span of 12 bases. The CDR3 runs 15 residues. The DNA of the CDR3 is TGTGCCAGCAGCCAAGATATTGAGGGAACCTATGGCTACACCTTC. Residues: CASSQDIEGTYGYTF.

In its sample, this clonotype was seen a few times. This rearrangement joins TRBV20-1 to TRBJ2-2; D perhaps matches TRBD1 (6 bases). V dropped 3 bases and J dropped 5 bases, with 7 bases sitting between them. Per germline, CDR1 DFQATT and CDR2 SNEGSKA (reference sequence). This CDR3 spans 12 amino acids. The CDR3 loop reads CSASTGTGELFF. The CDR3 nucleotides read TGCAGTGCTAGCACAGGGACCGGGGAGCTGTTTTTT.

The V gene is TRBV7-8, the J gene TRBJ2-4; D is ambiguous. Deletions cut 3 bases from V and 5 bases from J, with 17 bases between. The length of the CDR3 is 16 residues. CDR1 is SGHVS, CDR2 FQNEAQ, per germline. The CDR3 DNA follows: TGTGCCAGCAGCTTTGGGTTTGGGCGGCTGGAAAACATTCAGTACTTC. As protein: CASSFGFGRLENIQYF.

This clonotype turned up a few times. The rearrangement joins TRBV28 to TRBJ2-1, with 10 positions matching TRBD2. With V trimmed by 2 bases and J by 5 bases, 18 bases remained unmatched. CDR3 size: 20 residues. Germline CDR1 and CDR2: MDHEN and SYDVKM. CDR3 coding DNA: TGTGCCAGCAGTTTAGTTGTCGGGGGAGTAGCGGGAGGCTTGAACAATGAGCAGTTCTTC. This sequence encodes CASSLVVGGVAGGLNNEQFF.

This chain joins TRBV4-1 and TRBJ2-1, with 7 bases that match TRBD2. The ends lost 1 base at V and 3 bases at J; junction bases unmatched: 9. The CDR3 loop spans 17 amino acids. The germline gives CDR1 MGHRA, CDR2 YSYEKL. Here the CDR3 DNA reads TGCGCCAGCAGCCAAGCAGAGCGGGGTCTCTTCTACAATGAGCAGTTCTTC. It encodes CASSQAERGLFYNEQFF.

The chain joins TRBV10-1 to TRBJ2-3; tentative D call: TRBD1 (6 bases). Per the germline V gene, CDR1 is WNHNN and CDR2 is SYGVQD (reference sequence). This CDR3 is 16 amino acids long. V lost 0 bases to trimming and J lost 1 base, with 11 bases between them. The CDR3 is CASSESPGHRTDTQYF. DNA of the CDR3: TGCGCCAGCAGTGAGTCCCCGGGACACCGCACAGATACGCAGTATTTT.

This clonotype has ten or more counts. A read error may account for a junction end that differs from germline. The gene calls are TRBV3-1 and TRBJ2-1; 11 positions agree with TRBD2. CDR3 size: 15 residues. Germline V gives CDR1 LGHDT, CDR2 YNNKEL (reference sequence). The CDR3 nucleotides read TGCGCCAGCAGCTTGGGACTAGCGGTTTACAATGAGCAGTTCTTC. Translating it yields CASSLGLAVYNEQFF.

The V and J genes are TRBV27 and TRBJ2-7; D ambiguous. The CDR3 consists of 14 residues. The V end lost 5 bases, the J end lost 3 bases, and 14 bases lay between the germline ends. Germline values: CDR1 MNHEY, CDR2 SMNVEV (reference sequence). CDR3 nucleotides: TGTGCCAGCAGTCCTATGTCCACTGTCTACGAGCAGTACTTC. Its translation is CASSPMSTVYEQYF.

The chain has TRBV28 and TRBJ2-3, with 11 bases lining up with TRBD2. The CDR3 consists of 16 residues. CDR1 MDHEN and CDR2 SYDVKM come from the germline V gene. Germline trimming cut 8 bases from V and 3 bases from J; bases unmatched to any gene: 10. In DNA form, the CDR3 reads TGTGCCAGCGCCCAACTAGCGGGGGTTGCGACAGATACGCAGTATTTT. This translates into CASAQLAGVATDTQYF.

This rearrangement joins TRBV28 to TRBJ2-7; D possibly corresponds to TRBD2 (5 bases). V was pared by 9 bases and J by 6 bases, with 18 bases between. Germline CDR1 reads MDHEN; CDR2 reads SYDVKM. This CDR3 comprises 13 residues. The DNA for the CDR3 is TGTGCCAGAAACGAGGGATACCGAGGCGAGCAGTACTTC. Translation: CARNEGYRGEQYF.

The chain is built from TRBV16 and TRBJ2-7, with D perhaps matching TRBD1 (5 bases). Germline V gene lookup returns CDR1 KGHSY and CDR2 FQNENV. The CDR3 loop spans 13 amino acids. Trimming cost V 2 bases and J 1 base, with 6 bases left between them. CDR3: CASSQDSSYEQYV. The CDR3 DNA follows: TGTGCCAGCAGCCAAGACAGTTCCTACGAGCAGTACGTC.

This clonotype has only a few counts. The genes are TRBV27 and TRBJ2-1, with a weak D call TRBD2 (5 bases). V was cut by 3 bases and J by 13 bases, with 10 bases left in between. Germline assignment: CDR1 MNHEY and CDR2 SMNVEV (reference sequence). The CDR3 covers 11 residues. CDR3 sequence: CASSFVGVQFF. CDR3 bases: TGTGCCAGCAGTTTCGTGGGAGTTCAGTTCTTC.

At least ten counts were recorded for this clonotype. The genes are TRBV25-1 and TRBJ2-1, with D possibly TRBD2 on 6 matching bases. Germline CDR1 is MGHDK and CDR2 is SYGVNS. The length of the CDR3 is 16 residues. V shed 4 bases and J shed 8 bases, with 21 bases lying between them. The CDR3 loop reads CASSGARDSESHEQFF. CDR3 sequence (DNA): TGTGCCAGCAGTGGGGCCCGGGACTCTGAGTCCCATGAGCAGTTCTTC.

A remark on this clonotype: One junction end disagrees with the germline gene, perhaps due to a read error. The chain has TRBV20-1 and TRBJ2-2; 7 bases agree with TRBD2. This CDR3 is built from 15 residues. The germline gives CDR1 DFQATT, CDR2 SNEGSKA (reference sequence). The CDR3 here is CCARLAETNTGELFF. The CDR3 DNA is TGCTGTGCTAGGCTAGCGGAGACGAACACCGGGGAGCTGTTTTTT.

The genes are TRBV9 and TRBJ1-2; D is unclear. The germline gives CDR1 SGDLS, CDR2 YYNGEE. The V end was cut by 4 bases, the J end by 4 bases, with 17 bases between. This CDR3 has 15 amino acids. This chain's CDR3 is CASSTARGFGYGYTF. In DNA, the CDR3 is TGTGCCAGCAGCACCGCCCGGGGTTTTGGCTATGGCTACACCTTC.

The chain uses TRBV28 and TRBJ2-7, with TRBD1 matching over 8 bases. The ends lost 3 bases at V and 5 bases at J; junction bases unmatched: 9. CDR1 is MDHEN and CDR2 is SYDVKM in the germline V gene. This CDR3 contains 15 residues. CDR3 protein: CASSFWTGKEDEQYF. CDR3 bases: TGTGCCAGCAGTTTCTGGACAGGGAAGGAGGACGAGCAGTACTTC.

This clonotype was picked up a small number of times. For the CDR3, the DNA is TGTGCCAGCAGCACAGGGTTTGGCTACACCTTC. This codes for CASSTGFGYTF. The rearrangement links TRBV12-3 or TRBV12-4 to TRBJ1-2; possible D gene TRBD1, 6 bases. The CDR3 is 11 amino acids. The V gene lost 6 bases and the J gene lost 7 bases, with 9 bases spanning the gap.

This clonotype was picked up a small number of times. The genes are TRBV20-1 and TRBJ1-5, with 7 nucleotides matching TRBD1. Trimming took 5 bases from V and 5 from J; bases not matched to a gene: 9. The CDR3 length is 14 residues. Germline values: CDR1 DFQATT, CDR2 SNEGSKA (reference sequence). CDR3 residues: CSAPGQDGDQPQHF. In nucleotides, the CDR3 is TGCAGTGCTCCCGGACAGGACGGAGATCAGCCCCAGCATTTT.

This clonotype was picked up a small number of times. The V gene is TRBV20-1, the J gene TRBJ2-3; D might be TRBD2 (5 bases). This CDR3 is 17 amino acids long. Trimming removed 7 bases from V and 2 bases from J, with 25 bases in between. Germline V gene sequence: CDR1 DFQATT, CDR2 SNEGSKA (reference sequence). The chain's CDR3 is CSDRPPGTSLVTDTQYF. The CDR3 coding sequence is TGCAGTGACAGACCCCCGGGAACCTCCTTAGTCACAGATACGCAGTATTTT.

This clonotype came up a few times. The V call is TRBV6-5, the J call TRBJ2-7, with unresolved D. The V gene's germline CDR1 is MNHEY and CDR2 SVGAGI. The CDR3 runs 16 residues. The germline V and J ends were trimmed by 0 bases and 5 bases, with 17 bases remaining between them. Written as DNA, the CDR3 is TGTGCCAGCAGTTACTCGATCGGATTTAGGGAAAACGAGCAGTACTTC. Translated, it gives CASSYSIGFRENEQYF.

V usage is TRBV12-3 or TRBV12-4 and J usage is TRBJ2-3, with D tentatively TRBD1 (5 bases). Trimming took 4 bases from V and 3 from J, leaving 14 bases between them. This CDR3 has 15 residues. The CDR3 loop is CASSYLGVGTDTQYF. CDR3 DNA sequence: TGTGCCAGCAGTTACCTAGGGGTAGGGACAGATACGCAGTATTTT.

The genes are TRBV4-1 and TRBJ2-1; D may be TRBD2 (5 bases). Germline V CDR1 and CDR2: MGHRA, YSYEKL. V was trimmed by 0 bases and J by 4 bases, leaving 16 bases between them. CDR3 length: 17 residues. This CDR3 is CASSQDYDYAEYNEQFF. In DNA, the CDR3 is TGCGCCAGCAGCCAAGATTACGACTACGCAGAATACAATGAGCAGTTCTTC.

This clonotype was observed at least ten times. The chain recombines TRBV28 with TRBJ2-1; 9 bases match TRBD1. Germline assignment: CDR1 MDHEN and CDR2 SYDVKM. The CDR3 covers 16 residues. V dropped 5 bases and J dropped 10; count of bases not matched to a gene: 15. CDR3 residues: CASSLLWNRGREEQFF. CDR3 sequence (DNA): TGTGCCAGCAGTCTCCTCTGGAACAGGGGGCGTGAGGAGCAGTTCTTC. The full variable domain, completed using reference TRBV28 and TRBJ2-1, is DVKVTQSSRYLVKRTGEKVFLECVQDMDHENMFWYRQDPGLGLRLIYFSYDVKMKEKGDIPEGYSVSREKKERFSLILESASTNQTSMYLCASSLLWNRGREEQFFGPGTRLTVL.

This clonotype was picked up a small number of times. The CDR3 DNA sequence: TGTGCCAGCAGTTACTCGTTCGGGGGGGCCAGGAATGAGCAGTTCTTC. It yields the protein CASSYSFGGARNEQFF. This chain links TRBV6-5 with TRBJ2-1, with 8 bases identical to TRBD2. V trimming: 0 bases; J trimming: 7 bases; junction bases outside the gene matches: 8. Germline-derived CDR1 and CDR2 are MNHEY and SVGAGI. The CDR3 length is 16 residues.

V usage is TRBV5-5 and J usage is TRBJ2-2; 7 bases are a match to TRBD1. Trimming took 3 bases from V and 1 from J; bases not matched to a gene: 9. Germline-derived CDR1 and CDR2 are SGHKS and YYEKEE (reference sequence). The CDR3 length is 17 residues. The chain's CDR3 is CASSSSRDSWNTGELFF. The CDR3 DNA is TGTGCCAGCAGCTCTAGCCGGGACAGTTGGAACACCGGGGAGCTGTTTTTT.

Only a few counts were recorded for this clonotype. The gene calls are TRBV9 and TRBJ2-7; D is possibly TRBD2 (5 bases). The CDR3 spans 11 residues. Germline CDR1 reads SGDLS; CDR2 reads YYNGEE. Trimming stripped 7 bases from V and 12 bases from J, with 17 bases between. The CDR3 region has the DNA TGTGCCAGCGGGAGCACCGGCCGGTTGTACTTC. This encodes CASGSTGRLYF.

The chain has TRBV4-1 and TRBJ2-3; D possibly uses TRBD1 or TRBD2 (5 bases each). Germline V gene lookup returns CDR1 MGHRA and CDR2 YSYEKL. Between the trimmed V and J ends, which lost 0 bases and 6 bases, there was a span of 10 bases. This CDR3 contains 14 residues. CDR3 nucleotide sequence: TGCGCCAGCAGCCAAGATGGGGACCGGGATACGCAGTATTTT. Protein sequence: CASSQDGDRDTQYF.

This clonotype was counted between two and nine times. This chain's CDR3 is CASSFAGTGDLGGYTF. CDR3 nucleotides: TGTGCCAGCAGTTTCGCCGGGACAGGGGATCTAGGTGGCTACACCTTC. This sequence joins TRBV12-3 or TRBV12-4 and TRBJ1-2; 10 positions match TRBD1. J lost 7 bases, V lost 3 bases, and 11 bases had no gene match. The CDR3 covers 16 residues.

This clonotype was found a few times. The chain uses TRBV7-9 and TRBJ2-7, with unresolved D. From germline, CDR1 is SEHNR and CDR2 FQNEAQ (reference sequence). The CDR3 is made up of 14 amino acids. V was clipped by 3 bases and J by 0 bases, with 9 bases between them. CDR3 amino acids: CASSFLGSSYEQYV. CDR3 nucleotide sequence: TGTGCCAGCAGCTTTCTCGGTAGCTCCTACGAGCAGTACGTC.

In this sample, this clonotype turned up a few times. V and J are TRBV6-1 and TRBJ1-4; tentatively, D is TRBD1 (5 bases). V was trimmed by 2 bases and J by 4 bases, leaving 8 bases between them. CDR1 MNHNS and CDR2 SASEGT come from the germline V gene. The CDR3 sequence is 14 residues long. The CDR3 loop reads CASSERQRNEKLFF. The CDR3 bases are TGTGCCAGCAGTGAAAGACAGCGTAATGAAAAACTGTTTTTT.

The genes are TRBV12-5 and TRBJ2-1; 7 nucleotides line up with TRBD2. Germline CDR1 reads LGHNT; CDR2 reads FRNRAP. There are 15 residues in the CDR3. With 6 bases clipped from V and 6 bases from J, the junction kept 11 bases outside the gene matches. The CDR3 nucleotides read TGTGCTAGTGGCCCGGGGTGGGGGGGTTTCAATGAGCAGTTCTTC. Amino acids: CASGPGWGGFNEQFF.